The 2 T cell receptor beta chains below come from one sample, sequenced in a study of blood T cells in healthy people across ages. A second PCR, run for roughly 7 to 11 cycles, used a sample-barcoded 5' primer plus a J-beta primer mix. Each CDR3 protein gets one entry after TCRdb re-called the 5' RACE reads with MiXCR. The data contain 800,000 to 900,000 distinct CDR3 sequences, around two thirds of them singletons. Material: blood. These receptors came from a young man in good health.

V usage is TRBV24-1 and J usage is TRBJ2-3; TRBD2 matches at 12 bases. The CDR3 sequence is 16 residues long. Germline V gene sequence: CDR1 KGHDR, CDR2 SFDVKD. V was pared by 4 bases and J by 6 bases, with 7 bases of the junction left unmatched. The CDR3 is CATSDAGLAGSDTQYF. The CDR3 DNA reads TGTGCCACCAGTGACGCAGGACTAGCGGGGAGTGATACGCAGTATTTT.

This sequence joins TRBV3-1 and TRBJ2-1, with TRBD2 as a possible D gene (5 bases). This CDR3 region has 15 residues. V was pared by 3 bases and J by 9 bases, with 18 bases between. From germline, CDR1 is LGHDT and CDR2 YNNKEL (reference sequence). CDR3 amino acids: CASSHGPGSYGEQFF. The CDR3 DNA reads as TGTGCCAGCAGCCACGGACCGGGGTCTTATGGTGAGCAGTTCTTC.